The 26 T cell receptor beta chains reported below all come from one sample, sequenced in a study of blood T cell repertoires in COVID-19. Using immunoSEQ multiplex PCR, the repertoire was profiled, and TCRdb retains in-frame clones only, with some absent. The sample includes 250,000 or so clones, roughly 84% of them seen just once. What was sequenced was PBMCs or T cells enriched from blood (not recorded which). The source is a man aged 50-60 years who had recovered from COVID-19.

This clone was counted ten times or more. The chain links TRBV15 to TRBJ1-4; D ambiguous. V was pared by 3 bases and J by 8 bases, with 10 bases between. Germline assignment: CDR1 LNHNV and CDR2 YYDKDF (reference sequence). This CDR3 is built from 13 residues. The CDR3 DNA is TGTGCCACCAGCAGGGACGCGGGAGAAAAACTGTTTTTT. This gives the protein CATSRDAGEKLFF.

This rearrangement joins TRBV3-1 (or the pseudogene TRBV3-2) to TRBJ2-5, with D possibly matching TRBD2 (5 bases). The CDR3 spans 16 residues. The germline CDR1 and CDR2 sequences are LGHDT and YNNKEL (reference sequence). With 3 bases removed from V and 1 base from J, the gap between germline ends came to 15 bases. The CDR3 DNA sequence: TGTGCCAGCAGCCACCCTGTTAGCGCAACCCAAGAGACCCAGTACTTC. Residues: CASSHPVSATQETQYF.

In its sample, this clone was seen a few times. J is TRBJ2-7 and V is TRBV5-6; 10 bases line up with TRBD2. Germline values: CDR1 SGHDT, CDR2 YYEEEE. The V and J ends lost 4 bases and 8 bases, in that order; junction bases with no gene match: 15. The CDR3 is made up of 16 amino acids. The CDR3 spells CASSPQREGSKRKQYF. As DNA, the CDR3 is TGTGCCAGCAGCCCGCAGCGGGAGGGCTCGAAAAGGAAGCAGTACTTC. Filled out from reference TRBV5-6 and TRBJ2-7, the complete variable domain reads DAGVTQSPTHLIKTRGQQVTLRCSPKSGHDTVSWYQQALGQGPQFIFQYYEEEERQRGNFPDRFSGHQFPNYSSELNVNALLLGDSALYLCASSPQREGSKRKQYFGPGTRLTVT.

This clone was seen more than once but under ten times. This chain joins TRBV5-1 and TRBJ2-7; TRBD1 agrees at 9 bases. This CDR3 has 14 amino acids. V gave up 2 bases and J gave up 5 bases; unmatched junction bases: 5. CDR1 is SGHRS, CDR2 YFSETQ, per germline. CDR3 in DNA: TGCGCCAGCAGCTTACAGGGGGCGCGAAACGAGCAGTACTTC. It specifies CASSLQGARNEQYF.

The CDR3 sequence is CASRQGGGSGNTIYF. Here the CDR3 DNA reads TGTGCCAGCAGGCAGGGCGGGGGGTCTGGAAACACCATATATTTT. The V gene is TRBV28, the J gene TRBJ1-3; TRBD1 is a possible D gene (5 bases). The V end lost 6 bases, the J end lost 1 base, and 13 bases lay between the germline ends. The CDR3 has 15 residues. Germline V gene sequence: CDR1 MDHEN, CDR2 SYDVKM.

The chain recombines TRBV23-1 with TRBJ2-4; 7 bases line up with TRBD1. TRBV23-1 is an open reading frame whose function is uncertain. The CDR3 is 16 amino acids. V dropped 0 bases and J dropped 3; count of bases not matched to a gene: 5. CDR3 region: CASSQSRGQVKNIQYF. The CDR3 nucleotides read TGCGCCAGCAGTCAATCGAGGGGGCAGGTCAAAAACATTCAGTACTTC.

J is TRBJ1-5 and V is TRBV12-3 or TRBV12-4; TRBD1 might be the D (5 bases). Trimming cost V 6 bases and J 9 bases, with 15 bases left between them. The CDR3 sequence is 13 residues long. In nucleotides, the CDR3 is TGTGCCAGCAGACTTGACAGTCTCGGGCCCCAGCATTTT. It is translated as CASRLDSLGPQHF.

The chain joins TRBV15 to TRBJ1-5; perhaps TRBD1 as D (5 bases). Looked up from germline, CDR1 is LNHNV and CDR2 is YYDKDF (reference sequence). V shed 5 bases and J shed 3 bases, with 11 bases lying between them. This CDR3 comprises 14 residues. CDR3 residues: CATSGREANQPQHF. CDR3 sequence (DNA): TGTGCCACCAGCGGCAGGGAAGCCAATCAGCCCCAGCATTTT.

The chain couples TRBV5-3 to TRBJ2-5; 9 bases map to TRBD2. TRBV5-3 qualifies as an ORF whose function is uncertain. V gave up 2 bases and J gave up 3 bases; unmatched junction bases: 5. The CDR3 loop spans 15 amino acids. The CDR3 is CARSFTGTSKETQYF. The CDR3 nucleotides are TGTGCCAGAAGCTTCACCGGGACTAGCAAAGAGACCCAGTACTTC.

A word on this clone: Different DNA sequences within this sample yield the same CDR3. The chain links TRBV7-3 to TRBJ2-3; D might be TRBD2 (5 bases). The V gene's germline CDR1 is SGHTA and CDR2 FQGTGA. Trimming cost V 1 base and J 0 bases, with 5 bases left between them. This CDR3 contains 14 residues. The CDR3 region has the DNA TGTGCCAGCAGCTTAAGCGGGAGCACAGATACGCAGTATTTT. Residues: CASSLSGSTDTQYF.

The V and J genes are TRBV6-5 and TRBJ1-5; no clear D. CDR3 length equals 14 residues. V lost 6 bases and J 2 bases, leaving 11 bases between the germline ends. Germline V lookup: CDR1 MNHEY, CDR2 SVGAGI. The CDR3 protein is CASRPDRGNQPQHF. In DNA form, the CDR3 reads TGTGCCAGCAGACCGGATCGGGGCAATCAGCCCCAGCATTTT.

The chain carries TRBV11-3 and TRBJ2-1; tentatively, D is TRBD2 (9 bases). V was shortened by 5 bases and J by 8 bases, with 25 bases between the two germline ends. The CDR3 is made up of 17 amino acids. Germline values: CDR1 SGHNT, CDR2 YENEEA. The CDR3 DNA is TGTGCCAGCAGCCCTCTTTTAGCGGGAGCGGACAGGGATGAGCAGTTCTTC. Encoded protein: CASSPLLAGADRDEQFF. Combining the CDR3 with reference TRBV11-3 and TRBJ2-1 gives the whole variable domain EAGVVQSPRYKIIEKKQPVAFWCNPISGHNTLYWYLQNLGQGPELLIRYENEEAVDDSQLPKDRFSAERLKGVDSTLKIQPAELGDSAVYLCASSPLLAGADRDEQFFGPGTRLTVL.

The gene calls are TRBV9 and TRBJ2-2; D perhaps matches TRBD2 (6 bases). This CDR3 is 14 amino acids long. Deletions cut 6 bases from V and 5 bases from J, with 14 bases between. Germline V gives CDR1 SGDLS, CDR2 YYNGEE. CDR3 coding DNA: TGTGCCAGCACCGGGGGATCTCGGACCGGGGAGCTGTTTTTT. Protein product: CASTGGSRTGELFF.

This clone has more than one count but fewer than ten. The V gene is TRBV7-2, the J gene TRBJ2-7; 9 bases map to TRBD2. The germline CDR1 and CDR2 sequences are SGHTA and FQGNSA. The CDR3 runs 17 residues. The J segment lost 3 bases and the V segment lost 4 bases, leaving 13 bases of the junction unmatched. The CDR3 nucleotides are TGTGCCAGCAGCTCCCCGCCCCCGGGACTAGCTGTCTACGAGCAGTACTTC. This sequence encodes CASSSPPPGLAVYEQYF.

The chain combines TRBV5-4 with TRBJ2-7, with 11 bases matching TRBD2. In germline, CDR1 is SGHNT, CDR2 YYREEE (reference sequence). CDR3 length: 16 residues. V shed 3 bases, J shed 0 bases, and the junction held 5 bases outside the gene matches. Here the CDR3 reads CASSSASGRFSYEQYF. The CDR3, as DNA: TGTGCCAGCAGCTCGGCTAGCGGGAGGTTCTCCTACGAGCAGTACTTC.

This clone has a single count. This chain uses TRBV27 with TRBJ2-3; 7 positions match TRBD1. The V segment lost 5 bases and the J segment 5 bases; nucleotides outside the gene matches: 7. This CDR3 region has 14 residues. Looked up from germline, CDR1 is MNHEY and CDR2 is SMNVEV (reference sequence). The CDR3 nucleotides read TGTGCCAGCAGTAGAAAAGGGGACAGAGATACGCAGTATTTT. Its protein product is CASSRKGDRDTQYF.

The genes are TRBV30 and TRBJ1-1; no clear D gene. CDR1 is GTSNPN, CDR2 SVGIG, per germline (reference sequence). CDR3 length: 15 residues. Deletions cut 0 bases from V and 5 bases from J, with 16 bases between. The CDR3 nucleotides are TGTGCCTGGAGTGTACTATCCGCCCCAAGAACTGAAGCTTTCTTT. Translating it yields CAWSVLSAPRTEAFF.

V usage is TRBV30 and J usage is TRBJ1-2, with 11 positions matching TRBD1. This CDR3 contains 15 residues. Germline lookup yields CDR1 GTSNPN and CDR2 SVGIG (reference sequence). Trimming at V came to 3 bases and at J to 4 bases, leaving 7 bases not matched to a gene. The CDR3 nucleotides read TGTGCCTGGAGCCCTCCCGGGACAGGGGGCTATGGCTACACCTTC. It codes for CAWSPPGTGGYGYTF.

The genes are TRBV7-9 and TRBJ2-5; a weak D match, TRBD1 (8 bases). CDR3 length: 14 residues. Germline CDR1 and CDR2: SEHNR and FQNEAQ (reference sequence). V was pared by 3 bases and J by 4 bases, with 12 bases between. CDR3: CASSLYRGGETQYF. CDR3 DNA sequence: TGTGCCAGCAGCTTGTACAGGGGGGGAGAGACCCAGTACTTC.

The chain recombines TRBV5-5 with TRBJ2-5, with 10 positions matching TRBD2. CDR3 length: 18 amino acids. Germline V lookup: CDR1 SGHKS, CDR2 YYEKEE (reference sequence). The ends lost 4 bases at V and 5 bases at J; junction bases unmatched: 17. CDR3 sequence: CASSPSPGLATGKETQYF. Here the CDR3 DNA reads TGTGCCAGCAGCCCTTCTCCGGGACTAGCGACGGGGAAGGAGACCCAGTACTTC.

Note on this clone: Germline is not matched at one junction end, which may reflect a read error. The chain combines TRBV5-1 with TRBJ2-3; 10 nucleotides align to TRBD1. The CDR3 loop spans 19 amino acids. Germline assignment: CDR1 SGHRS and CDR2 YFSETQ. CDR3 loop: CASSLDLTGGYIRTHTQYF. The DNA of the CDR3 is TGCGCCAGCAGCTTGGACTTGACAGGGGGCTATATCCGCACACATACGCAGTATTTT.

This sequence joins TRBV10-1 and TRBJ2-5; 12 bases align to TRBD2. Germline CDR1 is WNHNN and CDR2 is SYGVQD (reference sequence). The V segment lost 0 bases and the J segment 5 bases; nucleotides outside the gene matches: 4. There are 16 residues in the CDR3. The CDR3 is CASSESMTSGSETQYF. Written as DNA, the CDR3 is TGCGCCAGCAGTGAGTCGATGACTAGCGGGAGCGAGACCCAGTACTTC.

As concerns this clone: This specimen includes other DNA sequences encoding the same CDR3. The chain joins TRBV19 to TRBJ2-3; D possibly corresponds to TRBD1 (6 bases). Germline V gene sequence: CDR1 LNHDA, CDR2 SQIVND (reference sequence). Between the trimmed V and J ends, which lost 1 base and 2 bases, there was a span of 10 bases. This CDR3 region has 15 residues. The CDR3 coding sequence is TGTGCCAGTAGTATAGGAGGGGGATCCACAGATACGCAGTATTTT. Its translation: CASSIGGGSTDTQYF.

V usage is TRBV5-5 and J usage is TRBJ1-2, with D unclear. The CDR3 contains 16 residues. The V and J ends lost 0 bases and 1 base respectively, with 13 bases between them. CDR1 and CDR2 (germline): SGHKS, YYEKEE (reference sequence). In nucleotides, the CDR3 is TGTGCCAGCAGCTTGGACCCCAGGCCCGATAACTATGGCTACACCTTC. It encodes CASSLDPRPDNYGYTF.

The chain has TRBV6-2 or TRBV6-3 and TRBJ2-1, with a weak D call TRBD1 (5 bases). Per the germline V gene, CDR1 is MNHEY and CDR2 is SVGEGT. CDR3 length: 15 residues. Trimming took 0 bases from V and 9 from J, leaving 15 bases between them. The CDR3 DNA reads TGTGCCAGCAGTTACTCGGCAGGGTGGTTGGGTGAGCAGTTCTTC. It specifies CASSYSAGWLGEQFF.

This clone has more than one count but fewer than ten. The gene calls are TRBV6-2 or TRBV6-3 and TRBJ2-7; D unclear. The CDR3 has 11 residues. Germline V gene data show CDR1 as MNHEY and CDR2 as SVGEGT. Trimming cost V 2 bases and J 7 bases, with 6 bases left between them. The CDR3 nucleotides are TGTGCCAGCAGTTACCCTAGGGAGCAGTACTTC. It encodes CASSYPREQYF.